The clone carrying this T cell receptor beta chain occurred once. Clones were sequenced by immunoSEQ multiplex PCR, and TCRdb holds only the in-frame ones, with some missing. Of about 20,000 clones listed, more than 85% are singletons. These data originate in a study of T cell changes during pregnancy in multiple sclerosis. V was cut by 10 bases and J by 2 bases, with 12 bases left in between. Germline V lookup: CDR1 MNHEY, CDR2 SVGAGI. This CDR3 has 14 residues. The V call is TRBV6-5, the J call TRBJ1-6; tentative D call: TRBD1 (6 bases). Sequences were derived from CD8+ T cells from peripheral blood mononuclear cells, sampled after pregnancy. The sequence derives from a female donor in good health, enrolled as a control in a pregnancy study. CDR3 region: CATRWDTYNSPLHF. For the CDR3, the DNA is TGTGCCACCCGGTGGGACACCTATAATTCACCCCTCCACTTT.